This entry lists 16 T cell receptor beta chains sequenced from one sample in a study of technical replicates of blood from a handful of donors. The protocol was immunoSEQ multiplex PCR, while the TCRdb copy is restricted to in-frame clones and leaves out a portion. The table lists about 56,000 clones, roughly 96% of them singletons, with roughly 3.1% in the top ten. The sample comprised PBMCs. All receptors derive from a human donor in good health. Some clones in this sample may be carry-over from other donors' samples.

The J gene is TRBJ1-2, the V gene TRBV18; D is possibly TRBD1 (6 bases). Germline CDR1 KGHSH, CDR2 LQKENI. The CDR3 spans 13 residues. V dropped 1 base and J dropped 4 bases, with 7 bases sitting between them. The CDR3 loop reads CASSPQDSYGYTF. CDR3 in DNA: TGTGCCAGCTCACCACAGGACAGCTATGGCTACACCTTC.

This clone was detected once. The genes are TRBV9 and TRBJ2-1, with TRBD2 as a possible D gene (5 bases). V gave up 0 bases and J gave up 10 bases, with 8 bases separating them. From germline, CDR1 is SGDLS and CDR2 YYNGEE. The CDR3 has 12 residues. CDR3 sequence reads: CASSVGLREQFF. CDR3 nucleotides: TGTGCCAGCAGCGTAGGACTAAGAGAGCAGTTCTTC.

This clone appeared once. This chain connects TRBV30 to TRBJ2-3; the match to TRBD2 covers 7 bases. Per germline, CDR1 GTSNPN and CDR2 SVGIG (reference sequence). Germline trimming cut 1 base from V and 6 bases from J; bases unmatched to any gene: 7. The CDR3 loop spans 14 amino acids. For the CDR3, the DNA is TGTGCCTGGAGTGCCGGGGGGAGTAGGGATACGCAGTATTTT. Protein: CAWSAGGSRDTQYF. Full variable domain (outside the CDR3, taken from reference TRBV30 and TRBJ2-3): SQTIHQWPATLVQPVGSPLSLECTVEGTSNPNLYWYRQAAGRGLQLLFYSVGIGQISSEVPQNLSASRPQDRQFILSSKKLLLSDSGFYLCAWSAGGSRDTQYFGPGTRLTVL.

CDR3 nucleotide sequence: TGTGCCAGCAGCCAAGGTTGGCCCTCTCCACACAATGAGCAGTTCTTC. It encodes CASSQGWPSPHNEQFF. The chain uses TRBV4-2 and TRBJ2-1; D gene uncertain. V was pared by 1 base and J by 5 bases, with 15 bases between. This CDR3 contains 16 residues. CDR1 and CDR2 from the germline V gene are LGHNA and YNFKEQ.

The genes are TRBV9 and TRBJ2-2; 8 bases align to TRBD2. The CDR3 is 15 amino acids. Germline CDR1 is SGDLS and CDR2 is YYNGEE. J lost 1 base, V lost 3 bases, and 2 bases had no gene match. This chain's CDR3 is CASSGSGGNTGELFF. CDR3 in DNA: TGTGCCAGCAGCGGAAGCGGGGGGAACACCGGGGAGCTGTTTTTT.

The chain has TRBV5-8 and TRBJ2-7; 8 nucleotides align to TRBD1. V was pared by 4 bases and J by 4 bases, with 10 bases of the junction left unmatched. CDR3 length: 15 residues. Germline V gene lookup returns CDR1 SGHTS and CDR2 YDEGEE. The CDR3 nucleotides read TGTGCCAGCAGCCCCACCGACAGGGGACGATACGAGCAGTACTTC. Translated, it gives CASSPTDRGRYEQYF.

Comments on this clone: At one end the junction does not follow the germline gene, possibly because of a read error. This chain links TRBV14 with TRBJ2-7, with 7 bases that match TRBD1. This CDR3 spans 12 amino acids. CDR1 SGHDN and CDR2 FVKESK come from the germline V gene. CDR3 protein: CASSPSLGGRDF. The DNA of the CDR3 is TGTGCCAGCAGCCCAAGTCTAGGGGGCAGGGACTTC.

The chain has TRBV5-1 and TRBJ2-7; D is perhaps TRBD2 (6 bases). The CDR3 totals 14 residues. With 2 bases removed from V and 6 bases from J, the gap between germline ends came to 15 bases. The V gene's germline CDR1 is SGHRS and CDR2 YFSETQ. In DNA, the CDR3 is TGCGCCAGCAGCTTAGAGGGACTTAACTCCGAGCAGTACTTC. Its translation is CASSLEGLNSEQYF.

The rearrangement joins TRBV4-2 to TRBJ1-5, with 10 bases matching TRBD1. The CDR3 contains 15 residues. Trimming at V came to 3 bases and at J to 5 bases, leaving 4 bases not matched to a gene. Germline CDR1 LGHNA, CDR2 YNFKEQ. CDR3: CASSHGQGDYQPQHF. In DNA, the CDR3 is TGTGCCAGCAGCCACGGACAGGGGGATTATCAGCCCCAGCATTTT.

This clone was seen only once. The V call is TRBV19, the J call TRBJ1-2, with D possibly matching TRBD1 (6 bases). V was pared by 5 bases and J by 1 base, with 11 bases between. Germline V gene lookup returns CDR1 LNHDA and CDR2 SQIVND (reference sequence). There are 14 residues in the CDR3. The CDR3 nucleotides read TGTGCCAGTAGTGACAGGACTCTTAACTATGGCTACACCTTC. Translation gives CASSDRTLNYGYTF.

The chain is built from TRBV18 and TRBJ2-7, with D perhaps TRBD1 (5 bases). Germline V lookup: CDR1 KGHSH, CDR2 LQKENI. Trimming removed 3 bases from V and 3 bases from J, with 12 bases in between. This CDR3 has 14 amino acids. The CDR3 bases are TGTGCCAGCTCACCGTGGACACATGGCTACGAGCAGTACTTC. Translating it yields CASSPWTHGYEQYF.

The chain recombines TRBV6-1 with TRBJ1-1; D remains unclear. This CDR3 contains 12 residues. Per germline, CDR1 MNHNS and CDR2 SASEGT. V lost 2 bases and J lost 7, with 8 bases in between. CDR3 DNA sequence: TGTGCCAGCAGTGAATTGGTCAGTGAAGCTTTCTTT. Protein sequence: CASSELVSEAFF.

V usage is TRBV7-3 and J usage is TRBJ2-2; 15 nucleotides agree with TRBD2. Per the germline V gene, CDR1 is SGHTA and CDR2 is FQGTGA. The J segment lost 5 bases and the V segment lost 5 bases, leaving 9 bases of the junction unmatched. The CDR3 sequence is 18 residues long. The CDR3 sequence is CASSPGLAGGLDTGELFF. CDR3 sequence (DNA): TGTGCCAGCAGCCCCGGACTAGCGGGGGGGCTAGATACCGGGGAGCTGTTTTTT.

This chain links TRBV2 with TRBJ2-1, with 12 bases that match TRBD2. CDR1 is SNHLY, CDR2 FYNNEI, per germline. This CDR3 spans 15 amino acids. J gave up 4 bases and V 5 bases, and 3 bases lay outside the gene matches. CDR3 DNA: TGTGCCAGCAGTCGACTAGCGGGGGTATACAATGAGCAGTTCTTC. As protein: CASSRLAGVYNEQFF.

The rearrangement links TRBV7-9 to TRBJ2-1, with 8 bases lining up with TRBD2. Unmatched junction bases numbered 6, after V lost 8 bases and J lost 0 bases. The CDR3 is 15 amino acids. Germline V gives CDR1 SEHNR, CDR2 FQNEAQ (reference sequence). This CDR3 reads CASEYSGTSYNEQFF. CDR3 nucleotide sequence: TGTGCCAGCGAATATAGCGGGACCTCCTACAATGAGCAGTTCTTC.

The chain employs TRBV5-5 and TRBJ2-7, with 8 bases aligning to TRBD2. The length of the CDR3 is 15 residues. Per germline, CDR1 SGHKS and CDR2 YYEKEE (reference sequence). The V and J ends lost 2 bases and 2 bases, in that order; junction bases with no gene match: 6. CDR3 sequence: CASSLSAGGAYEQYF. The CDR3 region has the DNA TGTGCCAGCAGCTTATCGGCGGGGGGTGCCTACGAGCAGTACTTC.